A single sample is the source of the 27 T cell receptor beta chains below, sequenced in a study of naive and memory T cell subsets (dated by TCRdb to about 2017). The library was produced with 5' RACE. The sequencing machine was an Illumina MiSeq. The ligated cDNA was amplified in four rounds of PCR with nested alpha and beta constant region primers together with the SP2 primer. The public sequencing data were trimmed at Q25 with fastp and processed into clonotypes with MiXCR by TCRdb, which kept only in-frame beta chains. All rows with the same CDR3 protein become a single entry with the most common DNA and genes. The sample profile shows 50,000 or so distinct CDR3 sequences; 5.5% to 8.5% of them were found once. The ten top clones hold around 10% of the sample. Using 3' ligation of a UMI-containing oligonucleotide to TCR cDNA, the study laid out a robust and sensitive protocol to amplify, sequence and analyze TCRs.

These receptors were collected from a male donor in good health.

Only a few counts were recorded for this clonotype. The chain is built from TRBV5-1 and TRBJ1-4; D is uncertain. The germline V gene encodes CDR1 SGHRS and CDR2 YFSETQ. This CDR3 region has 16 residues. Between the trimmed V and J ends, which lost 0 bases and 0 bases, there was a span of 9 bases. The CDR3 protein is CASSLGGLATNEKLFF. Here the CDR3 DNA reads TGCGCCAGCAGCTTGGGAGGACTCGCAACTAATGAAAAACTGTTTTTT. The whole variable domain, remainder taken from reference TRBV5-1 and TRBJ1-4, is KAGVTQTPRYLIKTRGQQVTLSCSPISGHRSVSWYQQTPGQGLQFLFEYFSETQRNKGNFPGRFSGRQFSNSRSEMNVSTLELGDSALYLCASSLGGLATNEKLFFGSGTQLSVL.

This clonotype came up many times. The DNA of the CDR3 is TGTGCCAGCAGCCAAGGGAGGGGTAGCACAGATACGCAGTATTTT. Its protein is CASSQGRGSTDTQYF. The V and J genes are TRBV4-2 and TRBJ2-3; the D gene is possibly TRBD2 (6 bases). This CDR3 region has 15 residues. V shed 1 base and J shed 0 bases, with 8 bases lying between them. Germline CDR1 reads LGHNA; CDR2 reads YNFKEQ.

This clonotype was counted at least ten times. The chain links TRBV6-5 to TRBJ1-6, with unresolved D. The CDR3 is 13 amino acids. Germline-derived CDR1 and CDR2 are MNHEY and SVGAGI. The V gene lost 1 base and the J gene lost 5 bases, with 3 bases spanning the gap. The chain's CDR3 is CASSYLDNSPLHF. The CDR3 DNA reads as TGTGCCAGCAGTTACTTGGATAATTCACCCCTCCACTTT.

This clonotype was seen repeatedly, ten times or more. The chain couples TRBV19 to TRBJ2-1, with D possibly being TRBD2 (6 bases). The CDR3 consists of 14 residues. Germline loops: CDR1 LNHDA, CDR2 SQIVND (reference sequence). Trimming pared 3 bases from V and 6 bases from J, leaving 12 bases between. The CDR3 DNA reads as TGTGCCAGTAGTATCGGTAGCGGCCCCAATGAGCAGTTCTTC. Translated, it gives CASSIGSGPNEQFF.

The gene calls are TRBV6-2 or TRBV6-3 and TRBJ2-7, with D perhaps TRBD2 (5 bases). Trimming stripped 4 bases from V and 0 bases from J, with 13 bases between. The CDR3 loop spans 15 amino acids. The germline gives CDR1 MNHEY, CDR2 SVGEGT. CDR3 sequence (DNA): TGTGCCAGCAGTTCACCCACTAGTAACTCCTACGAGCAGTACTTC. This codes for CASSSPTSNSYEQYF.

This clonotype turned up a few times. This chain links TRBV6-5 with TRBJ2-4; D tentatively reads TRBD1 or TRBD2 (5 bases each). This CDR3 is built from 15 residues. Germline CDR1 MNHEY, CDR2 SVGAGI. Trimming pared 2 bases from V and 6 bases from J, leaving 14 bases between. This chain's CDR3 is CASSYGGNSGNIQYF. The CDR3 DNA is TGTGCCAGCAGTTACGGGGGTAACAGCGGAAACATTCAGTACTTC.

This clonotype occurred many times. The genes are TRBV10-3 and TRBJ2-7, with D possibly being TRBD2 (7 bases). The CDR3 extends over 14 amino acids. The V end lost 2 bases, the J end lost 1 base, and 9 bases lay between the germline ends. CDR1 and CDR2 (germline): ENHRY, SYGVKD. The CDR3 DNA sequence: TGTGCCATCAGTGAGCGGGGGGCGTCCTACGAGCAGTACTTC. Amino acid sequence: CAISERGASYEQYF.

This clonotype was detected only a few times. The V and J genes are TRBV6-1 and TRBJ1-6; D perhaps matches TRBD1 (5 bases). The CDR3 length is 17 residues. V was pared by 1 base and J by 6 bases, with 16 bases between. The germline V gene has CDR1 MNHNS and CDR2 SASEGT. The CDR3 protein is CASSEVVGPSSNSPLHF. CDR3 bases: TGTGCCAGCAGTGAAGTGGTGGGGCCGTCGAGTAATTCACCCCTCCACTTT.

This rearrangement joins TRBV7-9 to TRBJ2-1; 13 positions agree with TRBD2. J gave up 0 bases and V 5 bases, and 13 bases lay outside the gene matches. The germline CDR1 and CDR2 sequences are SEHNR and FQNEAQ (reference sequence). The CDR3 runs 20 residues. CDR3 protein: CASSTPGLAGRSSSYNEQFF. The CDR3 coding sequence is TGTGCCAGCAGCACGCCGGGACTAGCGGGAAGATCGAGCTCCTACAATGAGCAGTTCTTC.

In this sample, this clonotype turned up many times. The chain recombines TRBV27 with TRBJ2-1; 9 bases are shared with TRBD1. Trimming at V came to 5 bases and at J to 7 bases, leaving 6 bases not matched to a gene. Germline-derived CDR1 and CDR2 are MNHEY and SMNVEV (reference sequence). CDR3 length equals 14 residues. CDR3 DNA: TGTGCCAGCAGTCCCTGGACAGGGGTTAATGAGCAGTTCTTC. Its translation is CASSPWTGVNEQFF.

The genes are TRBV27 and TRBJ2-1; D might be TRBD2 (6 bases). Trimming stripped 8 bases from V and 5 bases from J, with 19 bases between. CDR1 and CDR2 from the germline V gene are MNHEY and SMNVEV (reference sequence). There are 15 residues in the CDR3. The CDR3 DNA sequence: TGTGCCAGCCGCCGGGGGATTGAAATCGACAATGAGCAGTTCTTC. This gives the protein CASRRGIEIDNEQFF.

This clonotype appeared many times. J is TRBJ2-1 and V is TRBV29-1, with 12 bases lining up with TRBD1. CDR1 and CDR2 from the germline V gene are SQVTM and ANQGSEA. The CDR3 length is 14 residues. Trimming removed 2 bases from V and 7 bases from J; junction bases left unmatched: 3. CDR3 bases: TGCAGCGTTGAATGGGACAGGGGGCGAAATGAGCAGTTCTTC. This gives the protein CSVEWDRGRNEQFF.

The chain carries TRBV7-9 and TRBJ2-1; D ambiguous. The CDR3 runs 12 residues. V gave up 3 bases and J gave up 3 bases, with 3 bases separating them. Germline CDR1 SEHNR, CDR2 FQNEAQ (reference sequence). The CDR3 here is CASSLGYNEQFF. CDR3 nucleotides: TGTGCCAGCAGCTTGGGCTACAATGAGCAGTTCTTC.

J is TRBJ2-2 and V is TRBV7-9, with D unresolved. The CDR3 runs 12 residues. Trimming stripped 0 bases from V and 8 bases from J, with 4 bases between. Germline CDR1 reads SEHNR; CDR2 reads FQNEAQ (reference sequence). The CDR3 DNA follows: TGTGCCAGCAGCTTAGCTCCGGGGGAGCTGTTTTTT. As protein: CASSLAPGELFF.

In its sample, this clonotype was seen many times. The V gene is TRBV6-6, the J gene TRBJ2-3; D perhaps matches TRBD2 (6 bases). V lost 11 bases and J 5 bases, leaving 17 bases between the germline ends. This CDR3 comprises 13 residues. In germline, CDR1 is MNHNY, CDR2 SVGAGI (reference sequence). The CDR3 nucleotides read TGTGCCGGGTCCGGGACTCCACTAGATACGCAGTATTTT. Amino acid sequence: CAGSGTPLDTQYF.

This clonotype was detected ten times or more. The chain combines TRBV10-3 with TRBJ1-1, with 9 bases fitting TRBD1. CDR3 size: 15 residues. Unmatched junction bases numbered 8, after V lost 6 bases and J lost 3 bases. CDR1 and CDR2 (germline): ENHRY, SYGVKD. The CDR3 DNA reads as TGTGCCATCAGAGGGACAGGGAACAGGGACACTGAAGCTTTCTTT. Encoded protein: CAIRGTGNRDTEAFF.

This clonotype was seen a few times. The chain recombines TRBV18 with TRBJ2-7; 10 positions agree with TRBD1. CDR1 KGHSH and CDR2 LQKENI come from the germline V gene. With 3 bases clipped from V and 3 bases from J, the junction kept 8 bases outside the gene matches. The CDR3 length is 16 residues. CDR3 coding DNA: TGTGCCAGCTCACCTACATCGGGACAGGGGTTCTACGAGCAGTACTTC. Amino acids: CASSPTSGQGFYEQYF.

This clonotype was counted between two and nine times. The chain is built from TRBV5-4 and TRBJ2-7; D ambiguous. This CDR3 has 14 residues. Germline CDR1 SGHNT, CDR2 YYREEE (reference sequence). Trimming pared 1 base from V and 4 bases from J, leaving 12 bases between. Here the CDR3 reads CASSLRWDPYEQYF. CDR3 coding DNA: TGTGCCAGCAGCTTGAGATGGGATCCGTACGAGCAGTACTTC.

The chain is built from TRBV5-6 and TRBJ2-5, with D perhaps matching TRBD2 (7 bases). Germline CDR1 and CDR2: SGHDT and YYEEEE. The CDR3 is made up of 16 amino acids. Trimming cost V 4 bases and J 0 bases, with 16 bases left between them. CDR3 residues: CASSPPGGRDQETQYF. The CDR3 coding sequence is TGTGCCAGCAGCCCGCCGGGGGGCCGGGACCAAGAGACCCAGTACTTC.

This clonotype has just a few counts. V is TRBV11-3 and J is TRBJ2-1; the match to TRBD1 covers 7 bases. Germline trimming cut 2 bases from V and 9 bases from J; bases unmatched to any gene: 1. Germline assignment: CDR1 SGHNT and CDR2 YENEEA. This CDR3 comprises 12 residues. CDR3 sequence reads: CASSLTGAEQFF. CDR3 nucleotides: TGTGCCAGCAGCTTAACAGGGGCTGAGCAGTTCTTC.

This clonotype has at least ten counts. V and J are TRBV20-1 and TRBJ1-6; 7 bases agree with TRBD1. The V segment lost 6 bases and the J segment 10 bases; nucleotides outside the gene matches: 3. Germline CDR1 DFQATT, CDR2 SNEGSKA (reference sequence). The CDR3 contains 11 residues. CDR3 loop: CSAAGGSPLHF. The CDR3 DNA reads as TGCAGTGCCGCAGGGGGATCACCCCTCCACTTT.

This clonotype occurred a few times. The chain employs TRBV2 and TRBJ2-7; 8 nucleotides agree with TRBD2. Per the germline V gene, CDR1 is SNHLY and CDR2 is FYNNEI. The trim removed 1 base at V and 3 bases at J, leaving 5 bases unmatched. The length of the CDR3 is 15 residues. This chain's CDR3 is CASSEGRGLDYEQYF. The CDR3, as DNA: TGTGCCAGCAGTGAAGGTAGGGGACTAGACTACGAGCAGTACTTC.

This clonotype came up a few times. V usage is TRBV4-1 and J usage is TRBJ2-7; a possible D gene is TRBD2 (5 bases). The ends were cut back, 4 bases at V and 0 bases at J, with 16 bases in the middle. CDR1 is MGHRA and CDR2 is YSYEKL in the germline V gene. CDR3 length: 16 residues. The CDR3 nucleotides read TGCGCCAGCAGCCCCGGAAGTGGCGGGCGCTCCTACGAGCAGTACTTC. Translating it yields CASSPGSGGRSYEQYF.

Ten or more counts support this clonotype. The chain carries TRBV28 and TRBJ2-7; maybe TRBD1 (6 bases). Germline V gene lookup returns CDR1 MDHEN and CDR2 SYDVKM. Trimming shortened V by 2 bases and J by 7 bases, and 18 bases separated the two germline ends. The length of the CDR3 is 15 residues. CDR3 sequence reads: CASSLGGELSNEQYF. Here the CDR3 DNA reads TGTGCCAGCAGTTTAGGGGGCGAATTGAGTAATGAGCAGTACTTC.

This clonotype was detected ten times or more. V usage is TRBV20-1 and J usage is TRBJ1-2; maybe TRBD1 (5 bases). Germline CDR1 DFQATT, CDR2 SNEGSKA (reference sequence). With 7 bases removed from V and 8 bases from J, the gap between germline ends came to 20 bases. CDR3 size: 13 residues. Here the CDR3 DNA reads TGCAGTGTGTGGAAGGGGCCCACCGGAGGCTACACCTTC. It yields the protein CSVWKGPTGGYTF.

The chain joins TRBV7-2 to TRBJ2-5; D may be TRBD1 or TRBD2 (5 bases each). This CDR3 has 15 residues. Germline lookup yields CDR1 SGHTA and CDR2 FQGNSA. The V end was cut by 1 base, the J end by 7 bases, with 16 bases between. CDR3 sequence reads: CASSLVDGAIGTQYF. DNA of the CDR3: TGTGCCAGCAGCTTAGTGGACGGGGCGATCGGGACCCAGTACTTC.

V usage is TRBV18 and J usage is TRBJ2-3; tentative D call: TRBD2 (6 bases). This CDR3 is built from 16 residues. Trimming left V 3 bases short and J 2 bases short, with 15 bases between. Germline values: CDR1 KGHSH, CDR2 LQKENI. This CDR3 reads CASSPVEVADTDTQYF. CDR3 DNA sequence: TGTGCCAGCTCACCGGTCGAGGTAGCGGACACAGATACGCAGTATTTT.